Below, 15 T cell receptor beta chains from the same sample are listed, as sequenced in a study of cytomegalovirus exposure and HLA in healthy donors. The repertoire was sequenced with immunoSEQ multiplex PCR; TCRdb's copy has only in-frame clones and lacks some. Among 90,000 or so clones listed, 75% to 90% were seen once. Material for sequencing was PBMCs. All receptors derive from a man younger than 35 in good health and CMV-seropositive.

This clone was found once. This chain uses TRBV2 with TRBJ2-2; D remains unclear. The CDR3 contains 11 residues. From germline, CDR1 is SNHLY and CDR2 FYNNEI. The ends were cut back, 4 bases at V and 8 bases at J, with 5 bases in the middle. CDR3 nucleotides: TGTGCCAGCAGTGTGGAGGGGGAGCTGTTTTTT. As protein: CASSVEGELFF. Filled out from reference TRBV2 and TRBJ2-2, the complete variable domain reads EPEVTQTPSHQVTQMGQEVILRCVPISNHLYFYWYRQILGQKVEFLVSFYNNEISEKSEIFDDQFSVERPDGSNFTLKIRSTKLEDSAMYFCASSVEGELFFGEGSRLTVL.

V and J are TRBV11-3 and TRBJ2-7, with 9 bases fitting TRBD1. Germline CDR1 and CDR2: SGHNT and YENEEA. This CDR3 region has 15 residues. Trimming at V came to 3 bases and at J to 4 bases, leaving 7 bases not matched to a gene. Here the CDR3 reads CASSFPDRGSYEQYV. The CDR3 region has the DNA TGTGCCAGCAGCTTTCCCGACAGGGGGTCTTACGAGCAGTACGTC.

The chain links TRBV6-1 to TRBJ2-2, with D tentatively TRBD1 (5 bases). Deletions cut 2 bases from V and 5 bases from J, with 6 bases between. Germline CDR1 reads MNHNS; CDR2 reads SASEGT. The CDR3 has 13 residues. CDR3 loop: CASSEQGTGELFF. CDR3 nucleotides: TGTGCCAGCAGTGAACAGGGAACCGGGGAGCTGTTTTTT.

The chain couples TRBV4-1 to TRBJ1-5; D may be TRBD1 (5 bases). This CDR3 spans 17 amino acids. From germline, CDR1 is MGHRA and CDR2 YSYEKL. Trimming took 1 base from V and 6 from J, leaving 19 bases between them. CDR3 loop: CASSQVPDPLGGQPQHF. In DNA form, the CDR3 reads TGCGCCAGCAGCCAAGTCCCGGACCCTTTGGGGGGTCAGCCCCAGCATTTT.

V gene TRBV7-2 combines with J gene TRBJ2-3; the D is unclear. The germline V gene has CDR1 SGHTA and CDR2 FQGNSA. The CDR3 contains 12 residues. V lost 4 bases to trimming and J lost 3 bases, with 5 bases between them. The CDR3: CASSYTTDTQYF. DNA of the CDR3: TGTGCCAGCAGCTATACTACAGATACGCAGTATTTT.

This chain uses TRBV19 with TRBJ2-7, with 11 bases matching TRBD2. The CDR3 has 15 residues. J was trimmed by 5 bases and V by 4 bases; bases with no gene match: 7. Germline loops: CDR1 LNHDA, CDR2 SQIVND (reference sequence). Here the CDR3 reads CASSTTSGSAHEQYF. In DNA, the CDR3 is TGTGCCAGTAGTACAACTAGCGGGAGTGCCCACGAGCAGTACTTC. The full variable domain, its missing parts supplied by reference TRBV19 and TRBJ2-7, is DGGITQSPKYLFRKEGQNVTLSCEQNLNHDAMYWYRQDPGQGLRLIYYSQIVNDFQKGDIAEGYSVSREKKESFPLTVTSAQKNPTAFYLCASSTTSGSAHEQYFGPGTRLTVT.

DNA for the CDR3: TGTGCCAGCAGAGCCGGGACAGGGAATCGTGAAGCTTTCTTT. Protein: CASRAGTGNREAFF. This rearrangement joins TRBV2 to TRBJ1-1; 9 positions match TRBD1. The CDR3 runs 14 residues. Germline V gives CDR1 SNHLY, CDR2 FYNNEI. The junction had 9 bases not matched to a gene; V was cut back by 6 bases and J by 7 bases.

The chain has TRBV21-1 and TRBJ2-7; TRBD2 is taken as the D call from the table, unchecked against the DNA. TRBV21-1 is annotated as a pseudogene. The CDR3 length is 15 residues. The CDR3 coding sequence is TGTGCCAGCAGCCCCGGGACTAGCGGGAGAAGGGAGCAGTACGTC. This sequence encodes CASSPGTSGRREQYV.

This chain links TRBV5-4 with TRBJ1-4; 7 bases fit TRBD1. Germline lookup yields CDR1 SGHNT and CDR2 YYREEE (reference sequence). CDR3 length: 14 amino acids. The J segment lost 7 bases and the V segment lost 6 bases, leaving 9 bases of the junction unmatched. DNA for the CDR3: TGTGCCAGCAACCGACAGGGTGAAGGTGAAAAACTGTTTTTT. Translating gives CASNRQGEGEKLFF.

The V and J genes are TRBV6-5 and TRBJ2-4, with D uncertain. This CDR3 comprises 16 residues. The V gene lost 0 bases and the J gene lost 6 bases, with 15 bases spanning the gap. Germline values: CDR1 MNHEY, CDR2 SVGAGI. In DNA form, the CDR3 reads TGTGCCAGCAGTTACTCTCTTAATGGGCCTGCAAACATTCAGTACTTC. It is translated as CASSYSLNGPANIQYF.

This sequence joins TRBV29-1 and TRBJ2-5, with 11 positions matching TRBD1. Germline V lookup: CDR1 SQVTM, CDR2 ANQGSEA. CDR3 length: 14 residues. J lost 0 bases, V lost 6 bases, and 3 bases had no gene match. CDR3 sequence: CSVRDRGNQETQYF. CDR3 nucleotide sequence: TGCAGCGTGCGGGACAGGGGGAACCAAGAGACCCAGTACTTC.

This clone has a handful of counts. The rearrangement uses TRBV28 and TRBJ2-7; 7 nucleotides agree with TRBD1. Germline lookup yields CDR1 MDHEN and CDR2 SYDVKM. Unmatched junction bases numbered 6, after V lost 6 bases and J lost 4 bases. The CDR3 is 13 residues long. CDR3 nucleotide sequence: TGTGCCAGCAGCCTCAGGGGGAATTACGAGCAGTACGTC. Translating it yields CASSLRGNYEQYV.

J is TRBJ1-2 and V is TRBV6-1; D unclear. From germline, CDR1 is MNHNS and CDR2 SASEGT. The CDR3 has 13 residues. Deletions cut 9 bases from V and 3 bases from J, with 14 bases between. This CDR3 reads CASTVQMDYGYTF. The CDR3 nucleotides read TGTGCCAGTACAGTACAGATGGACTATGGCTACACCTTC.

This clone occurred once. The V call is TRBV23-1, the J call TRBJ2-1; tentatively, D is TRBD1 (6 bases). TRBV23-1 qualifies as an ORF whose function is uncertain. Trimming cost V 4 bases and J 1 base, with 23 bases left between them. CDR3 length: 19 residues. The CDR3 DNA follows: TGCGCCAGCAGTCTTCAACAGGGTCAAGGGGACGAATCCTACAATGAGCAGTTCTTC. This sequence encodes CASSLQQGQGDESYNEQFF.

By frequency in the sample, this clone is medium-sized. The genes are TRBV11-3 and TRBJ2-2; tentative D call: TRBD1 (6 bases). Germline CDR1 SGHNT, CDR2 YENEEA. V lost 6 bases and J lost 7, with 12 bases in between. The CDR3 sequence is 13 residues long. DNA of the CDR3: TGTGCCAGCAGTTCCAGGGGTGGCGGGGAGCTGTTTTTT. Amino acid sequence: CASSSRGGGELFF.